This T cell receptor (beta chain) came from a study of cytotoxic CD8 clonotypes in ibrutinib-treated CLL. Study outcomes and limitations: Baseline clonality was higher than in age-matched healthy donors and moved in step with circulating CD8+ T-cell counts. There were few public clonotypes, and on treatment they contracted or stayed stable.

This CDR3 has 13 amino acids. Between the trimmed V and J ends, which lost 6 bases and 2 bases, there was a span of 8 bases. Germline V gives CDR1 MNHNS, CDR2 SASEGT. In regard to this clone: Its specificity is unknown.

Here immunoSEQ multiplex PCR was the method, and the copy in TCRdb shows in-frame clones only, minus some. Of approximately 32,000 clones listed, 69% are singletons. This receptor was taken from a human donor with chronic lymphocytic leukemia. Sequencing was performed on PBMCs, taken before ibrutinib treatment. This chain links TRBV6-1 with TRBJ1-5, with a tentative D call TRBD1 (6 bases). CDR3 bases: TGTGCCAGCAGGGGGGCGGGCAATCAGCCCCAGCATTTT. It yields the protein CASRGAGNQPQHF.